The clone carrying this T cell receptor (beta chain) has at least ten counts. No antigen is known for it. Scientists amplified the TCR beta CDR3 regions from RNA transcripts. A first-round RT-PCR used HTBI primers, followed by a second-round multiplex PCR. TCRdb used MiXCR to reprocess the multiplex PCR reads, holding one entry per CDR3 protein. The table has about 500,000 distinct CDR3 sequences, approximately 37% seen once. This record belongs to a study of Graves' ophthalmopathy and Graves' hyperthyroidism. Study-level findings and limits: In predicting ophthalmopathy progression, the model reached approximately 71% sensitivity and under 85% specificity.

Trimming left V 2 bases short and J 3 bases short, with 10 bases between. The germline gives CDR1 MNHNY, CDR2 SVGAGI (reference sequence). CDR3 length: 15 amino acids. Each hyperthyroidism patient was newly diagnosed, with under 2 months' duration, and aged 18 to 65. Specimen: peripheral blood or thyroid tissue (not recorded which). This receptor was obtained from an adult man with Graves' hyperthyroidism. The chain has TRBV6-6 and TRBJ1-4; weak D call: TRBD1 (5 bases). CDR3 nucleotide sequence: TGTGCCAGCAGTTACCTTGGGGCCGCTAATGAAAAACTGTTTTTT. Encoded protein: CASSYLGAANEKLFF.